This section outlines one T cell receptor beta chain sequence together with its context. The target antigen is unknown. This sample stems from a study of regulatory T cells in long-lasting Graves disease. Sequencing libraries for TCR beta were prepared with iRepertoire HTBI primers and Arm-PCR of CDR3 regions. Each CDR3 protein gets one entry after TCRdb re-called the multiplex PCR reads with MiXCR. The sample carries about 560,000 distinct CDR3 sequences, around 15% recorded once. Documented time point: newly diagnosed GD, antithyroid drugs for less than 3 months. RNA extracted from PBMCs served as the sequencing template. Each patient gave 8.5 to 10 milliliters of EDTA-anticoagulated peripheral blood. Points from the study as a whole: It was peripheral blood alone, not thyroid tissue, that was studied.

The CDR3 runs 15 residues. Germline V gives CDR1 DFQATT, CDR2 SNEGSKA (reference sequence). V lost 0 bases to trimming and J lost 2 bases, with 12 bases between them. These data are also associated with another study on T cells in Graves' hyperthyroidism and ophthalmopathy.

The sample consisted of peripheral blood mononuclear cells (PBMCs), taken at new diagnosis, from a patient treated with antithyroid drugs. The chain couples TRBV20-1 to TRBJ2-3; D tentatively reads TRBD1 or TRBD2 (5 bases each). This clonotype was sampled from a man aged 18 to 29 with Graves disease. CDR3 residues: CSARDGTVPTDTQYF. In DNA, the CDR3 is TGCAGTGCTAGAGATGGGACGGTTCCCACAGATACGCAGTATTTT.